These 23 T cell receptor beta chains share one sample of origin, sequenced in a study of shared clonotypes between healthy human individuals. Profiling relied on immunoSEQ multiplex PCR, and the TCRdb table lists in-frame clones only, not all of them. The table lists more than 400,000 clones, more than 95% of them singletons. The source material was naive CD4+ T cells sorted from blood. Subset reported: CD45RA+ positively selected. Receptor source: a woman aged 25 to 39 in good health.

V and J are TRBV28 and TRBJ1-1; D unresolved. This CDR3 spans 12 amino acids. Germline lookup yields CDR1 MDHEN and CDR2 SYDVKM. V lost 1 base, J lost 5 bases, and 5 bases lay in between. The CDR3 loop is CASSLLLTEAFF. Here the CDR3 DNA reads TGTGCCAGCAGTTTATTGTTGACTGAAGCTTTCTTT.

This chain links TRBV7-8 with TRBJ1-5, with D possibly matching TRBD1 (5 bases). Germline CDR1 and CDR2: SGHVS and FQNEAQ. Trimming pared 3 bases from V and 6 bases from J, leaving 12 bases between. This CDR3 is built from 14 residues. The CDR3 sequence is CASSLTTGTQPQHF. The CDR3 DNA reads TGTGCCAGCAGCTTGACGACGGGGACTCAGCCCCAGCATTTT.

This chain joins TRBV6-6 and TRBJ1-2; a possible D gene is TRBD1 (6 bases). V was cut by 6 bases and J by 5 bases, with 13 bases left in between. The CDR3 is 13 residues long. In germline, CDR1 is MNHNY, CDR2 SVGAGI (reference sequence). CDR3 DNA: TGTGCCAGCAGCGCCGGGACATCATATGGCTACACCTTC. Translated: CASSAGTSYGYTF.

This sequence joins TRBV18 and TRBJ2-5; 10 bases are shared with TRBD2. Looked up from germline, CDR1 is KGHSH and CDR2 is LQKENI. V dropped 3 bases and J dropped 0; count of bases not matched to a gene: 10. The CDR3 length is 18 residues. CDR3 residues: CASSPWTSGSAYQETQYF. In nucleotides, the CDR3 is TGTGCCAGCTCACCCTGGACTAGCGGAAGCGCGTACCAAGAGACCCAGTACTTC.

The chain joins TRBV28 to TRBJ1-2, with D hard to call. V was shortened by 4 bases and J by 8 bases, with 8 bases between the two germline ends. Germline CDR1 MDHEN, CDR2 SYDVKM. The CDR3 totals 11 residues. The CDR3 DNA reads TGTGCCAGCAGTTCCTCAGTAGGCTACACCTTC. It specifies CASSSSVGYTF.

CDR3 in amino acids: CASSESGTSREQYF. In nucleotides, the CDR3 is TGCGCCAGCAGTGAGTCTGGGACCTCCAGGGAGCAGTACTTC. This chain connects TRBV10-1 to TRBJ2-7, with D perhaps being TRBD1 or TRBD2 (5 bases each). Germline V gives CDR1 WNHNN, CDR2 SYGVQD (reference sequence). The CDR3 is 14 residues long. V was clipped by 0 bases and J by 7 bases, with 13 bases between them.

The chain recombines TRBV28 with TRBJ2-7; TRBD1 might be the D (8 bases). This CDR3 is built from 14 residues. V lost 7 bases to trimming and J lost 2 bases, with 15 bases between them. Germline CDR1 is MDHEN and CDR2 is SYDVKM. The CDR3 coding sequence is TGTGCCAGCACCCGGGGGGACAGGACCTACGAGCAGTACTTC. Translating gives CASTRGDRTYEQYF.

The chain is built from TRBV28 and TRBJ1-2; tentatively, D is TRBD1 (6 bases). CDR1 is MDHEN, CDR2 SYDVKM, per germline. CDR3 length equals 14 residues. V gave up 6 bases and J gave up 6 bases, with 17 bases separating them. The CDR3 DNA reads TGTGCCAGCAGCGATTGGGTTCGACAGGATGGCTACACCTTC. Its protein is CASSDWVRQDGYTF.

V gene TRBV18 combines with J gene TRBJ2-7, with no clear D. The germline V gene encodes CDR1 KGHSH and CDR2 LQKENI. The CDR3 is 14 amino acids. Trimming took off 8 bases at V and 2 bases at J, with 16 bases between the two ends. CDR3 bases: TGTGCCAGCCGCTCCCTGTCAGAACCCTACGAGCAGTACTTC. The encoded protein is CASRSLSEPYEQYF.

This rearrangement joins TRBV6-5 to TRBJ2-7; weak D call: TRBD1 (6 bases). Germline values: CDR1 MNHEY, CDR2 SVGAGI. Between the trimmed V and J ends, which lost 5 bases and 0 bases, there was a span of 14 bases. This CDR3 region has 15 residues. The CDR3 DNA reads as TGTGCCAGCAGTCCCCAGGGGTTGTCCTCCTACGAGCAGTACTTC. Its translation is CASSPQGLSSYEQYF.

The CDR3 coding sequence is TGTGCCAGTAGGACGACAGGGATTTCCTACGAGCAGTACTTC. Translation gives CASRTTGISYEQYF. This rearrangement joins TRBV19 to TRBJ2-7; TRBD1 matches at 7 bases. V gave up 6 bases and J gave up 1 base; unmatched junction bases: 6. The germline V gene has CDR1 LNHDA and CDR2 SQIVND (reference sequence). This CDR3 contains 14 residues.

The rearrangement links TRBV28 to TRBJ1-6, with D hard to call. The CDR3 sequence is 15 residues long. Trimming removed 3 bases at V and 6 bases at J, with 12 bases between. Germline CDR1 is MDHEN and CDR2 is SYDVKM. CDR3 sequence (DNA): TGTGCCAGCAGTTTGGAAAAGGGTTTTAATTCACCCCTCCACTTT. Translation: CASSLEKGFNSPLHF.

The chain has TRBV18 and TRBJ2-7, with TRBD2 matching over 8 bases. Germline CDR1 KGHSH, CDR2 LQKENI. The CDR3 contains 13 residues. V dropped 3 bases and J dropped 2; count of bases not matched to a gene: 0. The DNA for the CDR3 is TGTGCCAGCTCACCGGGACTAGCCTACGAGCAGTACTTC. Its translation: CASSPGLAYEQYF. Full variable domain (rest looked up from reference TRBV18 and TRBJ2-7): NAGVMQNPRHLVRRRGQEARLRCSPMKGHSHVYWYRQLPEEGLKFMVYLQKENIIDESGMPKERFSAEFPKEGPSILRIQQVVRGDSAAYFCASSPGLAYEQYFGPGTRLTVT.

The V call is TRBV10-1, the J call TRBJ2-7, with 10 bases fitting TRBD1. The CDR3 covers 13 residues. V was clipped by 6 bases and J by 6 bases; unmatched bases: 5. In germline, CDR1 is WNHNN, CDR2 SYGVQD (reference sequence). The CDR3 spells CASSSGQGTEQYF. The CDR3 DNA sequence: TGCGCCAGCAGCTCGGGACAGGGGACCGAGCAGTACTTC.

The V gene is TRBV5-8, the J gene TRBJ2-6; D not resolved. Germline V CDR1 and CDR2: SGHTS, YDEGEE. V was shortened by 4 bases and J by 4 bases, with 15 bases between the two germline ends. This CDR3 region has 16 residues. CDR3 sequence (DNA): TGTGCCAGCAGCCACGGAGAATACGTCGGGGCCAACGTCCTGACTTTC. Translated, it gives CASSHGEYVGANVLTF. The complete variable domain, with remaining parts taken from reference TRBV5-8 and TRBJ2-6, reads EAGVTQSPTHLIKTRGQQATLRCSPISGHTSVYWYQQALGLGLQFLLWYDEGEERNRGNFPPRFSGRQFPNYSSELNVNALELEDSALYLCASSHGEYVGANVLTFGAGSRLTVL.

The genes are TRBV4-1 and TRBJ1-4, with 7 bases lining up with TRBD1. Germline-derived CDR1 and CDR2 are MGHRA and YSYEKL. J lost 8 bases, V lost 3 bases, and 9 bases had no gene match. CDR3 length: 15 amino acids. For the CDR3, the DNA is TGCGCCAGCAGCCACCCACAGGGGAGGAGGGAAAAACTGTTTTTT. Protein product: CASSHPQGRREKLFF.

The chain combines TRBV4-1 with TRBJ1-4; 7 bases line up with TRBD1. This CDR3 spans 16 amino acids. CDR1 is MGHRA, CDR2 YSYEKL, per germline. V lost 4 bases and J lost 8; bases outside the gene matches: 13. The CDR3 spells CASSRQQGLDKEKLFF. The DNA for the CDR3 is TGCGCCAGCAGCCGACAACAGGGGTTAGATAAGGAAAAACTGTTTTTT.

This sequence joins TRBV7-9 and TRBJ2-7, with a possible D match to TRBD1 (6 bases). The CDR3 totals 14 residues. Germline loops: CDR1 SEHNR, CDR2 FQNEAQ (reference sequence). V was pared by 0 bases and J by 6 bases, with 12 bases between. Written as DNA, the CDR3 is TGTGCCAGCAGCTTAGCGGGACACGTGGCCGAGCAGTACTTC. Translating gives CASSLAGHVAEQYF.

The chain carries TRBV28 and TRBJ1-2, with D uncertain. The CDR3 consists of 12 residues. Trimming removed 2 bases from V and 6 bases from J, with 7 bases in between. In germline, CDR1 is MDHEN, CDR2 SYDVKM. CDR3 nucleotide sequence: TGTGCCAGCAGTTTAAGGAGAGATGGCTACACCTTC. This sequence encodes CASSLRRDGYTF.

The rearrangement links TRBV30 to TRBJ2-7, with D perhaps matching TRBD1 (5 bases). This CDR3 has 14 residues. V lost 0 bases to trimming and J lost 0 bases, with 9 bases between them. Germline lookup yields CDR1 GTSNPN and CDR2 SVGIG (reference sequence). The CDR3, as DNA: TGTGCCTGGAGTGTAAGGGGCTCCTCCTACGAGCAGTACTTC. It specifies CAWSVRGSSYEQYF.

The rearrangement uses TRBV30 and TRBJ1-1; D is unclear. CDR3 length: 14 amino acids. Germline V lookup: CDR1 GTSNPN, CDR2 SVGIG (reference sequence). The ends were cut back, 0 bases at V and 1 base at J, with 9 bases in the middle. The CDR3 is CAWSVNTRNTEAFF. The CDR3 DNA reads as TGTGCCTGGAGTGTAAACACTAGGAACACTGAAGCTTTCTTT. Combining the CDR3 with reference TRBV30 and TRBJ1-1 gives the whole variable domain SQTIHQWPATLVQPVGSPLSLECTVEGTSNPNLYWYRQAAGRGLQLLFYSVGIGQISSEVPQNLSASRPQDRQFILSSKKLLLSDSGFYLCAWSVNTRNTEAFFGQGTRLTVV.

The chain links TRBV27 to TRBJ2-3, with D perhaps matching TRBD1 (5 bases). Germline-derived CDR1 and CDR2 are MNHEY and SMNVEV (reference sequence). The length of the CDR3 is 17 residues. V lost 4 bases and J 4 bases, leaving 21 bases between the germline ends. This chain's CDR3 is CASSSRTPALLSDTQYF. The DNA of the CDR3 is TGTGCCAGCAGTTCCAGGACACCCGCGTTGTTGTCAGATACGCAGTATTTT.

This rearrangement joins TRBV5-1 to TRBJ2-1; the D gene is possibly TRBD1 (6 bases). V was shortened by 5 bases and J by 10 bases, with 13 bases between the two germline ends. The CDR3 runs 12 residues. Germline V gives CDR1 SGHRS, CDR2 YFSETQ. CDR3 sequence: CASSSQGDEQFF. Written as DNA, the CDR3 is TGCGCCAGCAGTTCACAGGGAGACGAGCAGTTCTTC.